A single sample is the source of the 16 T cell receptor beta chains below, sequenced in a study of cytomegalovirus exposure and HLA in healthy donors. 60 Vbeta and 13 Jbeta primers were used in PCR. The method was immunoSEQ multiplex PCR; TCRdb's version includes in-frame clones alone and lacks a portion of them. The sample holds 110,000 to 150,000 clones, roughly four fifths seen once. Sequencing was performed on PBMCs. The source is a man under 40 in good health and CMV-seronegative.

The V call is TRBV10-3, the J call TRBJ2-7; 8 bases line up with TRBD2. The germline gives CDR1 ENHRY, CDR2 SYGVKD. The CDR3 spans 16 residues. V was pared by 6 bases and J by 6 bases, with 16 bases of the junction left unmatched. DNA for the CDR3: TGTGCCATCAGCGGTGCGGGGACTAGGGCATCCGGCGAGCAGTACTTC. Its translation is CAISGAGTRASGEQYF.

The chain couples TRBV10-3 to TRBJ2-7, with 7 bases identical to TRBD1. This CDR3 contains 15 residues. Germline CDR1 reads ENHRY; CDR2 reads SYGVKD. J was trimmed by 1 base and V by 5 bases; bases with no gene match: 8. The chain's CDR3 is CAISPSSGQSYEQYF. DNA of the CDR3: TGTGCCATCAGTCCGAGCTCGGGACAGTCCTACGAGCAGTACTTC.

The chain carries TRBV5-1 and TRBJ2-5, with D maybe TRBD2 (5 bases). The CDR3 is made up of 17 amino acids. The germline V gene encodes CDR1 SGHRS and CDR2 YFSETQ. Trimming left V 5 bases short and J 5 bases short, with 25 bases between. CDR3 coding DNA: TGCGCCAGCAGTTTTCAACCCCGGGCCCGGGGTGGCGAGACCCAGTACTTC. Translating gives CASSFQPRARGGETQYF.

Only a few counts were recorded for this clone. J is TRBJ2-3 and V is TRBV30; TRBD2 might be the D (6 bases). Germline lookup yields CDR1 GTSNPN and CDR2 SVGIG (reference sequence). The CDR3 has 14 residues. The V end was cut by 3 bases, the J end by 1 base, with 11 bases between. The CDR3 nucleotides read TGTGCCTGGAGGGGCCCGGGGGGCACAGATACGCAGTATTTT. Amino acids: CAWRGPGGTDTQYF.

V gene TRBV2 combines with J gene TRBJ2-3; D is perhaps TRBD2 (6 bases). Germline loops: CDR1 SNHLY, CDR2 FYNNEI. Trimming cost V 4 bases and J 2 bases, with 10 bases left between them. CDR3 size: 14 residues. Written as DNA, the CDR3 is TGTGCCAGCAGTGGACTAGAGGACACAGATACGCAGTATTTT. Translation gives CASSGLEDTDTQYF.

This clone was picked up a small number of times. This chain links TRBV6-6 with TRBJ2-1; 11 nucleotides agree with TRBD2. Germline V lookup: CDR1 MNHNY, CDR2 SVGAGI (reference sequence). V lost 8 bases, J lost 6 bases, and 12 bases stayed unmatched. The CDR3 loop spans 16 amino acids. CDR3 sequence: CASGNLAGGVLNEQFF. In nucleotides, the CDR3 is TGTGCCAGCGGAAACCTAGCGGGGGGAGTTCTCAATGAGCAGTTCTTC.

The table lists this clone with a count of one. The chain carries TRBV4-1 and TRBJ2-2, with a possible D match to TRBD2 (5 bases). Germline values: CDR1 MGHRA, CDR2 YSYEKL. The CDR3 runs to 17 residues. V lost 0 bases to trimming and J lost 1 base, with 12 bases between them. The chain's CDR3 is CASSQDRTSLNTGELFF. CDR3 DNA sequence: TGCGCCAGCAGCCAAGACAGGACTTCCCTGAACACCGGGGAGCTGTTTTTT.

The genes are TRBV7-9 and TRBJ2-2; no firm D call. The germline CDR1 and CDR2 sequences are SEHNR and FQNEAQ (reference sequence). The CDR3 loop spans 16 amino acids. Trimming pared 5 bases from V and 3 bases from J, leaving 16 bases between. As DNA, the CDR3 is TGTGCCAGCAGCCCTACCCGCCTCCCCTACACCGGGGAGCTGTTTTTT. The encoded protein is CASSPTRLPYTGELFF.

The chain has TRBV29-1 and TRBJ2-7, with 9 bases that match TRBD1. This CDR3 has 14 residues. Germline trimming cut 7 bases from V and 1 base from J; bases unmatched to any gene: 8. Germline lookup yields CDR1 SQVTM and CDR2 ANQGSEA. The CDR3 loop is CSAGGQGSSYEQYF. The CDR3 DNA reads as TGCAGCGCCGGGGGACAGGGATCTTCCTACGAGCAGTACTTC.

This clone has only one observation. CDR3 bases: TGTGCCAGCAGTTTAAGGGGGGGCACTAATGAAAAACTGTTTTTT. Protein product: CASSLRGGTNEKLFF. The chain employs TRBV28 and TRBJ1-4; a weak D match, TRBD1 (6 bases). The CDR3 has 15 amino acids. Germline assignment: CDR1 MDHEN and CDR2 SYDVKM. The V gene lost 2 bases and the J gene lost 2 bases, with 9 bases spanning the gap.

The rearrangement links TRBV30 to TRBJ1-6, with a possible D match to TRBD1 (5 bases). CDR1 is GTSNPN, CDR2 SVGIG, per germline (reference sequence). Trimming removed 1 base at V and 0 bases at J, with 13 bases between. The CDR3 loop spans 17 amino acids. CDR3 protein: CAWSDPGGGSYNSPLHF. The CDR3 DNA sequence: TGTGCCTGGAGTGACCCCGGGGGAGGCTCCTATAATTCACCCCTCCACTTT.

Notes on this clone: The germline gene is not matched at one end of the junction; a read error may be the cause. This chain joins TRBV7-8 and TRBJ2-3; 7 bases map to TRBD2. This CDR3 region has 13 residues. Per germline, CDR1 SGHVS and CDR2 FQNEAQ. CDR3 sequence (DNA): TGTGCCAGCAGCTGGACTAGATTAGATGCGCAGTATTTT. It codes for CASSWTRLDAQYF.

The rearrangement links TRBV10-3 to TRBJ1-1; TRBD1 matches at 7 bases. CDR1 is ENHRY and CDR2 is SYGVKD in the germline V gene. Trimming took 4 bases from V and 9 from J; bases not matched to a gene: 14. The CDR3 spans 15 residues. The CDR3 region is CAISGGGRTGPQAFF. CDR3 nucleotides: TGTGCCATCAGTGGAGGGGGAAGGACAGGTCCACAAGCTTTCTTT.

CDR3 in DNA: TGTGCCAGCAGCTTATCAGGTTACGAGCAGTACTTC. Translation: CASSLSGYEQYF. The chain joins TRBV7-9 to TRBJ2-7, with D uncertain. Germline values: CDR1 SEHNR, CDR2 FQNEAQ (reference sequence). The CDR3 is 12 residues long. V lost 2 bases, J lost 4 bases, and 6 bases lay in between.

The gene calls are TRBV2 and TRBJ2-7; TRBD1 is a possible D gene (6 bases). V lost 8 bases and J 4 bases, leaving 9 bases between the germline ends. Germline V gives CDR1 SNHLY, CDR2 FYNNEI. CDR3 length: 11 amino acids. The CDR3 protein is CASRTGYEQYF. The CDR3 DNA reads as TGTGCCAGCCGAACAGGGTACGAGCAGTACTTC.

This clone occurred once. The CDR3 protein is CASSPQGLAGKLFF. CDR3 DNA sequence: TGTGCCAGCAGTCCACAGGGATTAGCTGGAAAACTGTTTTTT. V is TRBV28 and J is TRBJ1-4; TRBD1 is a possible D gene (6 bases). Trimming pared 5 bases from V and 10 bases from J, leaving 17 bases between. This CDR3 is built from 14 residues. Germline V gene data show CDR1 as MDHEN and CDR2 as SYDVKM.